This passage covers 10 T cell receptor beta chains from one sample sequenced in a study of OX40 agonist ivuxolimab in advanced cancers. Assay used: immunoSEQ multiplex PCR; TCRdb lists only in-frame clones, some missing. The sample yields some 80,000 clones, roughly 86% seen once. Material: CD4+ or CD8+ T cells sorted from blood, obtained in a trial of the OX40 agonist ivuxolimab. The receptors were gathered from an adult with an advanced solid tumor such as melanoma, head and neck, liver or kidney cancer.

The V gene is TRBV5-1, the J gene TRBJ2-7, with 8 nucleotides matching TRBD1. Per the germline V gene, CDR1 is SGHRS and CDR2 is YFSETQ. CDR3 size: 15 residues. With V trimmed by 4 bases and J by 0 bases, 6 bases remained unmatched. CDR3 amino acids: CASSTWTGNSYEQYF. Written as DNA, the CDR3 is TGCGCCAGCAGCACCTGGACAGGGAACTCCTACGAGCAGTACTTC. The full variable domain, completed using reference TRBV5-1 and TRBJ2-7, is KAGVTQTPRYLIKTRGQQVTLSCSPISGHRSVSWYQQTPGQGLQFLFEYFSETQRNKGNFPGRFSGRQFSNSRSEMNVSTLELGDSALYLCASSTWTGNSYEQYFGPGTRLTVT.

The chain has TRBV5-1 and TRBJ2-2; D gene ambiguous. Germline loops: CDR1 SGHRS, CDR2 YFSETQ. Trimming took off 0 bases at V and 3 bases at J, with 3 bases between the two ends. The CDR3 totals 13 residues. This CDR3 reads CASSLGYTGELFF. CDR3 nucleotide sequence: TGCGCCAGCAGCTTGGGGTACACCGGGGAGCTGTTTTTT. Full variable domain (missing parts from reference TRBV5-1 and TRBJ2-2): KAGVTQTPRYLIKTRGQQVTLSCSPISGHRSVSWYQQTPGQGLQFLFEYFSETQRNKGNFPGRFSGRQFSNSRSEMNVSTLELGDSALYLCASSLGYTGELFFGEGSRLTVL.

The chain combines TRBV5-4 with TRBJ1-1, with TRBD1 identical over 7 bases. Germline-derived CDR1 and CDR2 are SGHNT and YYREEE (reference sequence). Trimming removed 3 bases from V and 1 base from J; junction bases left unmatched: 6. The CDR3 runs 15 residues. The DNA of the CDR3 is TGTGCCAGCAGCTCCCCAGGGGGGCCGAACACTGAAGCTTTCTTT. The encoded protein is CASSSPGGPNTEAFF.

V gene TRBV19 combines with J gene TRBJ1-3; possibly TRBD1 for D (6 bases). The CDR3 has 14 residues. V gave up 4 bases and J gave up 1 base, with 8 bases separating them. The germline V gene encodes CDR1 LNHDA and CDR2 SQIVND (reference sequence). CDR3 residues: CASSTQGSGNTIYF. In nucleotides, the CDR3 is TGTGCCAGTAGTACACAGGGATCTGGAAACACCATATATTTT.

The J gene is TRBJ1-4, the V gene TRBV7-8; the D gene is possibly TRBD1 (5 bases). From germline, CDR1 is SGHVS and CDR2 FQNEAQ. V dropped 5 bases and J dropped 7 bases, with 17 bases sitting between them. The CDR3 runs to 15 residues. CDR3 sequence: CASSPHGEGSEKLFF. The DNA of the CDR3 is TGTGCCAGCAGCCCTCATGGAGAGGGGAGTGAAAAACTGTTTTTT.

The chain links TRBV5-1 to TRBJ1-1; D ambiguous. CDR3 length: 15 amino acids. The germline gives CDR1 SGHRS, CDR2 YFSETQ. Deletions cut 0 bases from V and 5 bases from J, with 14 bases between. CDR3 DNA sequence: TGCGCCAGCAGCTTGGACTTGGGATTGGGAACTGAAGCTTTCTTT. Residues: CASSLDLGLGTEAFF.

This chain links TRBV4-1 with TRBJ1-1; TRBD1 matches 7 bases. Unmatched junction bases numbered 17, after V lost 0 bases and J lost 4 bases. The CDR3 consists of 19 residues. Per germline, CDR1 MGHRA and CDR2 YSYEKL. The CDR3, as DNA: TGCGCCAGCAGCCAAGAAGGCCCAGTGACAGGGTATCTCCGCACTGAAGCTTTCTTT. It encodes CASSQEGPVTGYLRTEAFF.

The chain joins TRBV2 to TRBJ1-1, with D uncertain. CDR1 is SNHLY, CDR2 FYNNEI, per germline. V was trimmed by 5 bases and J by 3 bases, leaving 10 bases between them. The CDR3 loop spans 13 amino acids. The CDR3, as DNA: TGTGCCAGCAGTTCCCGTGGGGACACTGAAGCTTTCTTT. This sequence encodes CASSSRGDTEAFF.

This chain links TRBV6-6 with TRBJ1-2; 8 bases are shared with TRBD1. The CDR3 has 14 amino acids. The J segment lost 7 bases and the V segment lost 6 bases, leaving 10 bases of the junction unmatched. Per the germline V gene, CDR1 is MNHNY and CDR2 is SVGAGI (reference sequence). CDR3 residues: CASRKETGEGGYTF. In DNA, the CDR3 is TGTGCCAGCAGAAAAGAGACAGGGGAGGGTGGCTACACCTTC.

The chain uses TRBV27 and TRBJ1-1, with 10 bases lining up with TRBD1. The V segment lost 4 bases and the J segment 0 bases; nucleotides outside the gene matches: 2. The CDR3 has 15 amino acids. Germline-derived CDR1 and CDR2 are MNHEY and SMNVEV (reference sequence). This CDR3 is CASSSTGGLNTEAFF. The CDR3, as DNA: TGTGCCAGCAGTTCGACAGGGGGCTTGAACACTGAAGCTTTCTTT.